These 5 T cell receptor beta chains were all obtained from the same sample, sequenced in a study of human T cells and chemical hapten exposure. Total RNA was isolated from unfractionated whole blood. TCRdb passed the 5' RACE reads through MiXCR, listing each CDR3 protein once. The sample has over 95,000 distinct CDR3 sequences, approximately 20% seen once; the top ten hold around 2.8%. These receptors originate from a human donor in good health.

This clonotype showed up just a few times. The CDR3 nucleotides are TGTGCCAGCAGCTCTATCATCGGGCGACAGGGTCTCCAGCCCCAGCATTTT. Its translation is CASSSIIGRQGLQPQHF. J is TRBJ1-5 and V is TRBV7-2, with 7 bases fitting TRBD1. Germline V lookup: CDR1 SGHTA, CDR2 FQGNSA. The ends lost 4 bases at V and 7 bases at J; junction bases unmatched: 16. CDR3 length: 17 amino acids.

CDR3 DNA: TGTGCCACCAGTGACCCGACCAGGGGTAGCTACGAGCAGTACTTC. This sequence encodes CATSDPTRGSYEQYF. The rearrangement uses TRBV24-1 and TRBJ2-7; D is perhaps TRBD1 (6 bases). V dropped 4 bases and J dropped 3 bases, with 15 bases sitting between them. The germline V gene has CDR1 KGHDR and CDR2 SFDVKD. This CDR3 has 15 residues.

The J gene is TRBJ2-1, the V gene TRBV4-2; 7 nucleotides align to TRBD2. This CDR3 contains 15 residues. Per the germline V gene, CDR1 is LGHNA and CDR2 is YNFKEQ. V lost 3 bases, J lost 8 bases, and 10 bases stayed unmatched. This CDR3 is CASSHPDGGSDEQFF. The CDR3 nucleotides are TGTGCCAGCAGCCACCCGGACGGCGGGAGTGATGAGCAGTTCTTC.

This clonotype occurred a few times. The chain links TRBV5-4 to TRBJ1-2; 12 positions match TRBD1. The CDR3 is 15 amino acids. The V gene's germline CDR1 is SGHNT and CDR2 YYREEE (reference sequence). Trimming at V came to 4 bases and at J to 8 bases, leaving 9 bases not matched to a gene. DNA of the CDR3: TGTGCCAGCAGCCGGGGGACAGGGGGCCTCCGGGGCTACACCTTC. This encodes CASSRGTGGLRGYTF.

This clonotype was counted a few times. The chain uses TRBV12-3 or TRBV12-4 and TRBJ2-7; the match to TRBD1 covers 9 bases. V dropped 5 bases and J dropped 6; count of bases not matched to a gene: 5. The CDR3 contains 13 residues. CDR3 coding DNA: TGTGCCAGCAGTAAGTCGACAGGGGGCGAGCAGTACTTC. It translates to CASSKSTGGEQYF.